The rows below give T cell receptor beta chains drawn from one sample of a study of cytomegalovirus exposure and HLA in healthy donors. Profiled with immunoSEQ multiplex PCR; TCRdb holds only in-frame clones, not every one. The sample has around 200,000 clones; approximately 80% are singletons. Input material: PBMCs. These receptors all come from a middle-aged man in good health and CMV-seronegative. Both conserved end residues are part of each CDR3. The D gene is left open where the match is weak. Only some rows state a clone size, as once, few, many or a class for expanded clones.

D	V	length	size	J	DNA	CDR3
.	TRBV9	16	.	TRBJ1-2	TGTGCCAGCAGCCACGATCGAGGATCATACCTTTATGGCTACACCTTC	CASSHDRGSYLYGYTF
.	TRBV19	15	.	TRBJ1-4	TGTGCCAGTAGTGTCAAGACTGCAACTAATGAAAAACTGTTTTTT	CASSVKTATNEKLFF
TRBD2	TRBV4-1	16	.	TRBJ2-1	TGCGCCAGCAGCCAAGGACCGGGACTAGCGGCGAATGAGCAGTTCTTC	CASSQGPGLAANEQFF
.	TRBV25-1	13	.	TRBJ1-2	TGTGCCAGCAGTGAGGGGGGGGGTTATGGCTACACCTTC	CASSEGGGYGYTF
TRBD1	TRBV15	14	few	TRBJ2-5	TGTGCCACCAGCCCTCGGACAGGGAAAGAGACCCAGTACTTC	CATSPRTGKETQYF
.	TRBV30	15	once	TRBJ2-1	TGTGCCAGAGACCTCGGGAGTAGCTCCTACAATGAGCAGTTCTTC	CARDLGSSSYNEQFF
.	TRBV19	14	.	TRBJ2-7	TGTGCCAGTAGTATAGGGACTGCATCCTACGAGCAGTACTTC	CASSIGTASYEQYF
TRBD2	TRBV5-1	14	.	TRBJ2-1	TGCGCCAGCAGCGCCGGGACTATAGTCGATGAGCAGTTCTTC	CASSAGTIVDEQFF
.	TRBV2	14	once	TRBJ1-1	TGTGCCAGCATTCCTAGGAGGGCCGGGACTGAAGCTTTCTTT	CASIPRRAGTEAFF
TRBD1	TRBV28	16	few	TRBJ2-5	TGTGCCAGCAGTTTCCGACAGGGAGCGGCCCAAGAGACCCAGTACTTC	CASSFRQGAAQETQYF
TRBD1	TRBV6-1	17	.	TRBJ1-5	TGTGCCAGCAGGGAACCATATCGACAGGGGGACCGCCAGCCCCAGCATTTT	CASREPYRQGDRQPQHF
.	TRBV20-1	11	.	TRBJ1-1	TGCAGTGCTAGGCGATCCACTGAAGCTTTCTTT	CSARRSTEAFF
.	TRBV4-1	13	.	TRBJ1-2	TGCGCCAGCAGCCAAGCTTTAAACTATGGCTACACCTTC	CASSQALNYGYTF
.	TRBV29-1	13	.	TRBJ2-3	TGCAGTTCTCTACAGGGTGCGGAAGATACGCAGTATTTT	CSSLQGAEDTQYF
.	TRBV6-1	14	.	TRBJ1-1	TGTGCCAGCAGTGTAACGGAGATGAACACTGAAGCTTTCTTT	CASSVTEMNTEAFF
TRBD1	TRBV7-6	12	few	TRBJ1-2	TGTGCCAGCAGCTCCGGACAGGGGGGCTACACCTTC	CASSSGQGGYTF
TRBD1	TRBV19	15	.	TRBJ2-2	TGTGCCAGTAGTATACAGGGGGCCAAGATTGGGGAGCTGTTTTTT	CASSIQGAKIGELFF
TRBD1	TRBV19	13	.	TRBJ1-5	TGTGCCAGTAGCGACAGGGGTTTTCAGCCCCAGCATTTT	CASSDRGFQPQHF
.	TRBV5-1	14	.	TRBJ1-2	TGCGCCAGCAGCAGCGGAGACGCCCCCTATGGCTACACCTTC	CASSSGDAPYGYTF
TRBD2	TRBV25-1	15	.	TRBJ2-1	TGTGCCAGCAGTGGACTAGCGGGAGGGCGCTATGAGCAGTTCTTC	CASSGLAGGRYEQFF
.	TRBV15	14	few	TRBJ2-1	TGTGCCACCAGCAGAGCCCTCTCCTACAATGAGCAGTTCTTC	CATSRALSYNEQFF